This paragraph covers one T cell receptor beta chain sequence. No antigen is known for it. One junction end does not reproduce the germline sequence, and a read error may be involved. Treatment of any kind had been given to no patient before thyroid surgery. CDR1 and CDR2 (germline): SGHDN, FVKESK. CDR3 length: 14 amino acids. The data were obtained in a study of metastatic and nonmetastatic thyroid tumors. Turning to the study itself: Both malignant and benign thyroid patients supplied peripheral blood and tumor or nodule tissue samples, across which the repertoires of these patients were then compared.

In the original analysis: The distant-metastasis classifier for papillary thyroid cancer was built from CDR3 differences across clinicopathological groups. TCRdb re-called clones via MiXCR from the PCR reads. The authors' filters were not applied to this entry. This repertoire shows tens of thousands of clones, around 20% found once; its top ten account for 3.5% to 5%. Study observations and caveats: Reports indicated that malignant thyroid tumors showed significantly higher TCR beta diversity than benign nodules did, in blood and tumor.

Input material: blood. This TCR came from a female donor with papillary thyroid cancer or a benign thyroid nodule (not recorded which). Some clones in this sample may be carry-over from other donors' samples. This chain connects TRBV14 to TRBJ2-7, with TRBD2 matching 7 bases. CDR3: CASRASGSSYEHYF. For the CDR3, the DNA is TGTGCCAGCCGCGCTAGCGGTAGTTCCTACGAGCATTACTTC.